The rows below give T cell receptor beta chains drawn from one sample of a study of blood T cell repertoires in COVID-19. Libraries were prepared by immunoSEQ multiplex PCR; TCRdb keeps only in-frame clonotypes and omits some of them. The data contain 300,000 to 450,000 clones, around 89% of them singletons. The sample taken for sequencing was PBMCs or T cells enriched from blood (not recorded which). The origin of the receptors is a woman aged 18-29 years who had recovered from COVID-19. Each CDR3 is given with its conserved first and last residue. D genes are given only for firm matches. Size is omitted from some rows. Given values are once, few, many or a class for expanded clones.

j_call: TRBJ1-5; d_call: .; v_call: TRBV6-1; clone_size: .; cdr3_aa: CASSEEGRQPQHF; cdr3_nt: TGTGCCAGCAGTGAAGAAGGGAGACAGCCCCAGCATTTT
j_call: TRBJ1-2; d_call: .; v_call: TRBV7-2; clone_size: .; cdr3_aa: CASTLGRKRDAGYTF; cdr3_nt: TGTGCCAGCACCCTAGGGAGGAAAAGGGATGCTGGCTACACCTTC
j_call: TRBJ2-3; d_call: TRBD1; v_call: TRBV5-6; clone_size: once; cdr3_aa: CASSLGQGHTDTQYF; cdr3_nt: TGTGCCAGCAGCTTGGGACAGGGCCACACAGATACGCAGTATTTT
j_call: TRBJ1-1; d_call: TRBD1; v_call: TRBV5-1; clone_size: .; cdr3_aa: CASSTGQTEAFF; cdr3_nt: TGCGCCAGCAGCACGGGACAGACTGAAGCTTTCTTT
j_call: TRBJ1-4; d_call: .; v_call: TRBV4-3; clone_size: .; cdr3_aa: CASSLGRGWAEKLFF; cdr3_nt: TGCGCCAGCAGCCTTGGTCGGGGTTGGGCGGAAAAACTGTTTTTT
j_call: TRBJ2-7; d_call: .; v_call: TRBV5-1; clone_size: once; cdr3_aa: CASSLGQVTGGLWEQYF; cdr3_nt: TGCGCCAGCAGCTTGGGGCAGGTGACGGGGGGCCTATGGGAGCAGTACTTC
j_call: TRBJ1-3; d_call: TRBD1; v_call: TRBV4-1; clone_size: .; cdr3_aa: CASSQGGRGKLGNTIYF; cdr3_nt: TGCGCCAGCAGCCAAGGGGGCAGGGGGAAACTTGGAAACACCATATATTTT
j_call: TRBJ1-2; d_call: .; v_call: TRBV6-2/TRBV6-3; clone_size: .; cdr3_aa: CASSWASGYTF; cdr3_nt: TGTGCCAGCAGTTGGGCTTCTGGCTACACCTTC
j_call: TRBJ2-2; d_call: TRBD1; v_call: TRBV19; clone_size: .; cdr3_aa: CASRPPPYRGQNTGELFF; cdr3_nt: TGTGCCAGTAGGCCACCTCCATACAGGGGGCAAAACACCGGGGAGCTGTTTTTT
j_call: TRBJ1-2; d_call: .; v_call: TRBV29-1; clone_size: .; cdr3_aa: CSAAGQLGHGYTF; cdr3_nt: TGCAGCGCCGCCGGACAACTCGGGCATGGCTACACCTTC
j_call: TRBJ2-4; d_call: TRBD1; v_call: TRBV5-1; clone_size: .; cdr3_aa: CASSPGDRVGNIQYF; cdr3_nt: TGCGCCAGCAGCCCTGGAGACAGGGTCGGGAACATTCAGTACTTC
j_call: TRBJ1-4; d_call: .; v_call: TRBV6-5; clone_size: .; cdr3_aa: CASSYSITAEKLFF; cdr3_nt: TGTGCCAGCAGTTACTCCATCACAGCTGAAAAACTGTTTTTT
j_call: TRBJ1-1; d_call: .; v_call: TRBV13; clone_size: .; cdr3_aa: CASSADTGTGTEAFF; cdr3_nt: TGTGCCAGCAGCGCCGACACAGGGACGGGCACTGAAGCTTTCTTT
j_call: TRBJ2-2; d_call: .; v_call: TRBV10-3; clone_size: .; cdr3_aa: CAISGHNTGELFF; cdr3_nt: TGTGCCATCTCAGGGCATAACACCGGGGAGCTGTTTTTT
j_call: TRBJ2-5; d_call: TRBD1; v_call: TRBV19; clone_size: .; cdr3_aa: CASNQPGQGKETQYF; cdr3_nt: TGTGCCAGTAATCAGCCGGGACAGGGAAAAGAGACCCAGTACTTC
j_call: TRBJ1-2; d_call: .; v_call: TRBV19; clone_size: .; cdr3_aa: CASTYRAEEVYGYTF; cdr3_nt: TGTGCCAGTACATACAGGGCCGAAGAGGTCTATGGCTACACCTTC
j_call: TRBJ1-5; d_call: .; v_call: TRBV11-3; clone_size: .; cdr3_aa: CASRYPRWRGNQPQHF; cdr3_nt: TGTGCCAGCAGGTACCCACGGTGGAGGGGCAATCAGCCCCAGCATTTT
j_call: TRBJ2-3; d_call: .; v_call: TRBV20-1; clone_size: .; cdr3_aa: CSVAPGDTQYF; cdr3_nt: TGCAGTGTCGCCCCCGGGGATACGCAGTATTTT
j_call: TRBJ1-5; d_call: TRBD1; v_call: TRBV2; clone_size: .; cdr3_aa: CASSTGTGGDQPQHF; cdr3_nt: TGTGCCAGCAGTACCGGGACAGGGGGCGATCAGCCCCAGCATTTT
j_call: TRBJ2-1; d_call: .; v_call: TRBV11-3; clone_size: .; cdr3_aa: CASSLGGPGQEQFF; cdr3_nt: TGTGCCAGCAGCTTAGGGGGCCCCGGCCAAGAGCAGTTCTTC
j_call: TRBJ1-1; d_call: .; v_call: TRBV5-8; clone_size: .; cdr3_aa: CASSWGAEAFF; cdr3_nt: TGTGCCAGCAGCTGGGGGGCTGAAGCTTTCTTT
j_call: TRBJ1-5; d_call: TRBD1; v_call: TRBV28; clone_size: .; cdr3_aa: CASSVDRGNQPQHF; cdr3_nt: TGTGCCAGCAGTGTCGACAGGGGCAATCAGCCCCAGCATTTT
j_call: TRBJ1-1; d_call: .; v_call: TRBV5-1; clone_size: once; cdr3_aa: CASSLGSTGMNTEAFF; cdr3_nt: TGCGCCAGCAGCTTGGGATCGACAGGCATGAACACTGAAGCTTTCTTT
j_call: TRBJ1-3; d_call: .; v_call: TRBV30; clone_size: once; cdr3_aa: CAGLRSSGNTIYF; cdr3_nt: TGTGCCGGGCTCAGGTCCTCTGGAAACACCATATATTTT
j_call: TRBJ2-5; d_call: TRBD2; v_call: TRBV6-1; clone_size: .; cdr3_aa: CASSGRTSGGQETQYF; cdr3_nt: TGTGCCAGCAGTGGACGGACTAGCGGGGGTCAAGAGACCCAGTACTTC
j_call: TRBJ1-1; d_call: .; v_call: TRBV20-1; clone_size: .; cdr3_aa: CSPHRNTEAFF; cdr3_nt: TGCAGCCCACACAGGAACACTGAAGCTTTCTTT
j_call: TRBJ1-2; d_call: .; v_call: TRBV4-3; clone_size: few; cdr3_aa: CASSQYTGSLNNYGYTF; cdr3_nt: TGCGCCAGCAGCCAATATACAGGGAGCCTTAATAACTATGGCTACACCTTC
j_call: TRBJ2-1; d_call: TRBD1; v_call: TRBV27; clone_size: .; cdr3_aa: CASSRPTGNVFNEQFF; cdr3_nt: TGTGCCAGCAGTCGTCCGACAGGGAATGTGTTCAATGAGCAGTTCTTC
j_call: TRBJ2-4; d_call: .; v_call: TRBV11-3; clone_size: .; cdr3_aa: CASSLGRRLLAKNIQYF; cdr3_nt: TGTGCCAGCAGCTTAGGTAGGCGGCTACTAGCCAAAAACATTCAGTACTTC
j_call: TRBJ1-4; d_call: .; v_call: TRBV23-1; clone_size: .; cdr3_aa: CASSLGRRFATNEKLFF; cdr3_nt: TGCGCCAGCAGCCTAGGAAGACGGTTTGCAACTAATGAAAAACTGTTTTTT
j_call: TRBJ1-4; d_call: .; v_call: TRBV7-9; clone_size: .; cdr3_aa: CASSFAQAGAEKLFF; cdr3_nt: TGTGCCAGCAGCTTCGCCCAGGCAGGGGCTGAAAAACTGTTTTTT
j_call: TRBJ1-4; d_call: TRBD1; v_call: TRBV27; clone_size: .; cdr3_aa: CASSPWTGSNEKLFF; cdr3_nt: TGTGCCAGCAGCCCCTGGACAGGGTCAAATGAAAAACTGTTTTTT
j_call: TRBJ1-2; d_call: .; v_call: TRBV20-1; clone_size: .; cdr3_aa: CSASGVAGYTF; cdr3_nt: TGCAGTGCTAGTGGTGTGGCTGGCTACACCTTC
j_call: TRBJ2-3; d_call: .; v_call: TRBV27; clone_size: .; cdr3_aa: CASSTHQGNTQYF; cdr3_nt: TGTGCCAGCAGTACCCACCAGGGGAATACGCAGTATTTT
j_call: TRBJ1-4; d_call: TRBD1; v_call: TRBV5-1; clone_size: .; cdr3_aa: CASSHGPAGGREKLFF; cdr3_nt: TGCGCCAGCAGCCATGGCCCCGCAGGGGGCCGTGAAAAACTGTTTTTT
j_call: TRBJ2-1; d_call: TRBD1; v_call: TRBV5-1; clone_size: .; cdr3_aa: CASSPGQGSYNEQFF; cdr3_nt: TGCGCCAGCAGCCCCGGACAGGGCTCCTACAATGAGCAGTTCTTC
j_call: TRBJ1-1; d_call: .; v_call: TRBV2; clone_size: .; cdr3_aa: CASSEALIENTEAFF; cdr3_nt: TGTGCCAGCAGTGAAGCGCTCATAGAGAACACTGAAGCTTTCTTT
j_call: TRBJ2-3; d_call: TRBD2; v_call: TRBV6-4; clone_size: .; cdr3_aa: CASSDRGNGGAYTQYF; cdr3_nt: TGTGCCAGCAGTGACCGAGGAAACGGGGGGGCTTATACGCAGTATTTT
j_call: TRBJ2-3; d_call: TRBD2; v_call: TRBV30; clone_size: .; cdr3_aa: CAWSIVAGGNTDTQYF; cdr3_nt: TGTGCCTGGAGCATCGTCGCGGGGGGCAACACAGATACGCAGTATTTT
j_call: TRBJ1-5; d_call: .; v_call: TRBV6-2/TRBV6-3; clone_size: .; cdr3_aa: CASSYSTWGYNQPQHF; cdr3_nt: TGTGCCAGCAGTTACTCGACCTGGGGCTATAATCAGCCCCAGCATTTT
j_call: TRBJ2-7; d_call: .; v_call: TRBV30; clone_size: .; cdr3_aa: CALDRIGEQYF; cdr3_nt: TGTGCACTTGACAGGATAGGCGAGCAGTACTTC
j_call: TRBJ2-7; d_call: .; v_call: TRBV11-1; clone_size: .; cdr3_aa: CASSLNNRAHEQYF; cdr3_nt: TGTGCCAGCAGCTTAAATAACAGGGCCCACGAGCAGTACTTC
j_call: TRBJ1-5; d_call: .; v_call: TRBV30; clone_size: .; cdr3_aa: CAWSSVQGRPQHF; cdr3_nt: TGTGCCTGGAGTTCAGTACAGGGAAGACCCCAGCATTTT
j_call: TRBJ2-3; d_call: .; v_call: TRBV27; clone_size: .; cdr3_aa: CAVAVRATDTQYF; cdr3_nt: TGTGCCGTAGCGGTAAGGGCCACAGATACGCAGTATTTT
j_call: TRBJ2-5; d_call: TRBD2; v_call: TRBV9; clone_size: .; cdr3_aa: CASSLTSGQETQYF; cdr3_nt: TGTGCCAGCAGCCTGACTAGCGGGCAAGAGACCCAGTACTTC
j_call: TRBJ2-3; d_call: TRBD1; v_call: TRBV2; clone_size: .; cdr3_aa: CASSVRRDSLEAQYF; cdr3_nt: TGTGCCAGCAGCGTACGTCGGGACAGTCTTGAAGCGCAGTATTTT
j_call: TRBJ1-2; d_call: .; v_call: TRBV18; clone_size: .; cdr3_aa: CASSGSANYGYTF; cdr3_nt: TGTGCCAGCTCAGGCAGCGCGAACTATGGCTACACCTTC
j_call: TRBJ2-1; d_call: TRBD2; v_call: TRBV10-3; clone_size: few; cdr3_aa: CAISESYSGGHNEQFF; cdr3_nt: TGTGCCATCAGTGAGTCCTATAGCGGGGGCCACAATGAGCAGTTCTTC
j_call: TRBJ1-2; d_call: TRBD1; v_call: TRBV6-5; clone_size: once; cdr3_aa: CASSSSLTGEVYGYTF; cdr3_nt: TGTGCCAGCAGTTCTTCATTGACAGGGGAGGTCTATGGCTACACCTTC
j_call: TRBJ1-1; d_call: .; v_call: TRBV9; clone_size: .; cdr3_aa: CASSSTGQNTEAFF; cdr3_nt: TGTGCCAGCAGCTCCACAGGGCAGAACACTGAAGCTTTCTTT
j_call: TRBJ2-1; d_call: .; v_call: TRBV5-1; clone_size: .; cdr3_aa: CASSFQGGVVNEQFF; cdr3_nt: TGCGCCAGCAGCTTTCAAGGGGGAGTGGTCAATGAGCAGTTCTTC
j_call: TRBJ1-1; d_call: TRBD1; v_call: TRBV27; clone_size: .; cdr3_aa: CASSLAGGTEAFF; cdr3_nt: TGTGCCAGCAGTTTAGCAGGGGGCACTGAAGCTTTCTTT
j_call: TRBJ1-6; d_call: .; v_call: TRBV5-1; clone_size: few; cdr3_aa: CASSLSQGQNSPLHF; cdr3_nt: TGCGCCAGCAGCTTGTCACAGGGTCAGAATTCACCCCTCCACTTT
j_call: TRBJ1-2; d_call: TRBD1; v_call: TRBV20-1; clone_size: .; cdr3_aa: CSGDSHYGYTF; cdr3_nt: TGCAGTGGGGACAGCCACTATGGCTACACCTTC